These 25 T cell receptor beta chains were all obtained from the same sample, sequenced in a study of regulatory T cells in long-lasting Graves disease. Time point here: persistent/refractory GD, antithyroid drugs over 5 years with positive TRAb. Extracted RNA from PBMCs served as the source of the TCR library. Construction of TCR beta libraries relied on iRepertoire HTBI primers and on Arm-PCR targeting CDR3 regions. Each CDR3 protein gets one entry after TCRdb re-called the multiplex PCR reads with MiXCR. Here the sample spans roughly 400,000 distinct CDR3 sequences, roughly a fifth being singletons. The source was peripheral blood mononuclear cells (PBMCs), collected when the disease was refractory, from a patient treated with antithyroid drugs. The origin of the receptors is a female donor with Graves disease.

This clonotype was detected only a few times. The rearrangement joins TRBV24-1 to TRBJ1-1; 7 bases map to TRBD1. After removal of 8 bases from V and 11 bases from J, the junction contained 7 bases not matched to a gene. This CDR3 is 11 amino acids long. CDR1 is KGHDR and CDR2 is SFDVKD in the germline V gene. CDR3 coding DNA: TGTGCCACCATGGAAGGACAGGACGCTTTCTTT. Residues: CATMEGQDAFF.

This rearrangement joins TRBV20-1 to TRBJ2-2; no clear D. The CDR3 is 12 amino acids. The V gene's germline CDR1 is DFQATT and CDR2 SNEGSKA (reference sequence). The germline V and J ends were trimmed by 2 bases and 3 bases, with 4 bases remaining between them. The CDR3: CSARSYTGELFF. In nucleotides, the CDR3 is TGCAGTGCTAGAAGTTACACCGGGGAGCTGTTTTTT.

Ten or more counts support this clonotype. The rearrangement joins TRBV15 to TRBJ1-5, with TRBD1 matching 10 bases. J lost 7 bases, V lost 1 base, and 7 bases had no gene match. Germline loops: CDR1 LNHNV, CDR2 YYDKDF (reference sequence). This CDR3 has 16 residues. Written as DNA, the CDR3 is TGTGCCACCAGCAGAGGATCCGGGACAGGGGTCCAGCCCCAGCATTTT. Protein: CATSRGSGTGVQPQHF.

At least ten counts were recorded for this clonotype. The chain couples TRBV2 to TRBJ1-2; no reliable D call. The germline gives CDR1 SNHLY, CDR2 FYNNEI. The CDR3 length is 14 residues. Between the trimmed V and J ends, which lost 6 bases and 2 bases, there was a span of 13 bases. CDR3 in DNA: TGTGCCAGCAGCCTTTTACAGTTAAACTATGGCTACACCTTC. Translating gives CASSLLQLNYGYTF.

Many counts were recorded for this clonotype. The chain employs TRBV2 and TRBJ2-7; a weak D match, TRBD2 (5 bases). The V end lost 3 bases, the J end lost 4 bases, and 10 bases lay between the germline ends. This CDR3 has 13 residues. From germline, CDR1 is SNHLY and CDR2 FYNNEI. CDR3 coding DNA: TGTGCCAGCAGTGAGGCTAGCTCGTACGAGCAGTACTTC. Residues: CASSEASSYEQYF.

The chain's CDR3 is CASSLASGPYNEQFF. DNA for the CDR3: TGTGCCAGCAGCTTAGCCAGCGGCCCTTACAATGAGCAGTTCTTC. The chain carries TRBV11-2 and TRBJ2-1, with a possible D match to TRBD2 (5 bases). CDR3 size: 15 residues. Germline CDR1 and CDR2: SGHAT and FQNNGV. V was pared by 1 base and J by 4 bases, with 11 bases between.

In this sample, this clonotype turned up a few times. V and J are TRBV4-1 and TRBJ2-5; 13 bases align to TRBD2. Germline CDR1 and CDR2: MGHRA and YSYEKL. The CDR3 covers 16 residues. V lost 4 bases, J lost 6 bases, and 8 bases stayed unmatched. The CDR3 nucleotides are TGCGCCAGCAGCCTAGGACTAGCGGGAGTTTCAAAGACCCAGTACTTC. Residues: CASSLGLAGVSKTQYF.

The chain carries TRBV6-5 and TRBJ2-5, with D perhaps matching TRBD1 (6 bases). Deletions cut 1 base from V and 5 bases from J, with 20 bases between. Per germline, CDR1 MNHEY and CDR2 SVGAGI. The CDR3 sequence is 17 residues long. CDR3 in DNA: TGTGCCAGCAGTTACTTCGGGACACATCCCCTGGGGGAGACCCAGTACTTC. The encoded protein is CASSYFGTHPLGETQYF.

J is TRBJ2-6 and V is TRBV29-1; D remains unclear. From germline, CDR1 is SQVTM and CDR2 ANQGSEA. The CDR3 totals 16 residues. V lost 4 bases, J lost 0 bases, and 13 bases lay in between. The CDR3 DNA follows: TGCAGCGTTGTCGATGCAGGATTCTCTGGGGCCAACGTCCTGACTTTC. This codes for CSVVDAGFSGANVLTF. Using reference TRBV29-1 and TRBJ2-6 for the parts outside the CDR3, the full variable domain is SAVISQKPSRDICQRGTSLTIQCQVDSQVTMMFWYRQQPGQSLTLIATANQGSEATYESGFVIDKFPISRPNLTFSTLTVSNMSPEDSSIYLCSVVDAGFSGANVLTFGAGSRLTVL.

With respect to this clonotype: A read error is possible here, since a much larger clone lies one base away. The chain uses TRBV2 and TRBJ2-7; D unresolved. Per the germline V gene, CDR1 is SNHLY and CDR2 is FYNNEI. This CDR3 spans 15 amino acids. Trimming cost V 6 bases and J 3 bases, with 18 bases left between them. CDR3 in amino acids: CASSSEVEGNYEQYF. CDR3 nucleotides: TGTGCCAGCAGCTCAGAAGTGGAAGGGAACTACGAGCAGTACTTC.

This clonotype has more than one count but fewer than ten. The chain carries TRBV2 and TRBJ2-2; 11 nucleotides agree with TRBD1. Germline CDR1 reads SNHLY; CDR2 reads FYNNEI. The CDR3 runs to 16 residues. The junction had 6 bases not matched to a gene; V was cut back by 8 bases and J by 1 base. The CDR3 DNA reads TGTGCCAGCGTCCGGGACAGGGGGGGGAACACCGGGGAGCTGTTTTTT. Translation gives CASVRDRGGNTGELFF.

This clonotype was seen only a few times. The gene calls are TRBV10-3 and TRBJ2-1; D not certain. The CDR3 covers 13 residues. V dropped 3 bases and J dropped 5 bases, with 8 bases sitting between them. Germline lookup yields CDR1 ENHRY and CDR2 SYGVKD. This CDR3 reads CAISDRNDNEQFF. Written as DNA, the CDR3 is TGTGCCATCAGTGACAGGAACGACAATGAGCAGTTCTTC.

Many counts were recorded for this clonotype. The chain carries TRBV28 and TRBJ2-7; possible D gene TRBD2, 5 bases. Germline V gene data show CDR1 as MDHEN and CDR2 as SYDVKM. There are 12 residues in the CDR3. The germline V and J ends were trimmed by 5 bases and 11 bases, with 16 bases remaining between them. CDR3 bases: TGTGCCAGCAGTCCCCCCCTCGGGAAGGAGTACTTC. Translated, it gives CASSPPLGKEYF.

The chain joins TRBV24-1 to TRBJ2-7; 10 nucleotides line up with TRBD1. Trimming at V came to 5 bases and at J to 6 bases, leaving 3 bases not matched to a gene. The CDR3 runs 13 residues. In germline, CDR1 is KGHDR, CDR2 SFDVKD. The CDR3 nucleotides read TGTGCCACCAGTGGACAGGGGGCGACCGAGCAGTACTTC. It translates to CATSGQGATEQYF.

This chain joins TRBV7-2 and TRBJ2-7, with D perhaps matching TRBD1 or TRBD2 (5 bases each). The CDR3 contains 13 residues. V lost 8 bases to trimming and J lost 2 bases, with 13 bases between them. Germline V gives CDR1 SGHTA, CDR2 FQGNSA. The CDR3 DNA is TGTGCCAGCCAAAGGGGAGACCCCTACGAGCAGTACTTC. This encodes CASQRGDPYEQYF.

This clonotype was seen a few times. The chain is built from TRBV19 and TRBJ2-5; D is unclear. The CDR3 has 13 amino acids. Trimming removed 3 bases at V and 7 bases at J, with 12 bases between. Germline loops: CDR1 LNHDA, CDR2 SQIVND (reference sequence). The CDR3 bases are TGTGCCAGTAGTATGACCGAGCTCGGGACCCAGTACTTC. It encodes CASSMTELGTQYF.

At least ten counts were recorded for this clonotype. The chain links TRBV2 to TRBJ2-5; 8 positions agree with TRBD2. This CDR3 is 15 amino acids long. Germline V gene lookup returns CDR1 SNHLY and CDR2 FYNNEI. The V and J ends lost 4 bases and 4 bases, in that order; junction bases with no gene match: 8. The CDR3 reads CASSVAGGVGETQYF. CDR3 DNA sequence: TGTGCCAGCAGTGTCGCGGGAGGCGTAGGAGAGACCCAGTACTTC.

This clonotype was observed a handful of times. The chain links TRBV9 to TRBJ1-1; D not certain. Trimming took 0 bases from V and 5 from J, leaving 17 bases between them. The V gene's germline CDR1 is SGDLS and CDR2 YYNGEE. CDR3 size: 16 residues. The CDR3 loop reads CASSVASSSSVTEAFF. The CDR3 nucleotides read TGTGCCAGCAGCGTAGCGTCCTCGTCGTCGGTTACTGAAGCTTTCTTT.

The rearrangement links TRBV5-1 to TRBJ1-2, with 8 bases identical to TRBD1. The CDR3 spans 15 residues. CDR1 and CDR2 from the germline V gene are SGHRS and YFSETQ. Losses at the gene ends were 4 bases for V and 4 bases for J; bases not matched to a gene: 9. CDR3 sequence reads: CASSPERQGPYGYTF. CDR3 sequence (DNA): TGCGCCAGCAGCCCGGAACGACAGGGGCCCTATGGCTACACCTTC.

The chain links TRBV10-3 to TRBJ2-7; 12 bases are a match to TRBD1. Trimming at V came to 4 bases and at J to 6 bases, leaving 1 base not matched to a gene. Germline V gene data show CDR1 as ENHRY and CDR2 as SYGVKD. There are 13 residues in the CDR3. CDR3 bases: TGTGCCATCAGTGGGGACAGGGGGCTCGAGCAGTACTTC. This translates into CAISGDRGLEQYF.

This clonotype was picked up a small number of times. Mismatch with germline at one junction end may stem from a read error. This chain uses TRBV19 with TRBJ2-1, with 11 positions matching TRBD2. This CDR3 is built from 12 residues. Germline V gene data show CDR1 as LNHDA and CDR2 as SQIVND (reference sequence). Here the CDR3 DNA reads TGTGCCAGTAGTATGGGACTAGCGGAACCCTGCTTC. Its translation: CASSMGLAEPCF.

The chain is built from TRBV30 and TRBJ2-7, with D possibly being TRBD1 or TRBD2 (5 bases each). CDR1 is GTSNPN and CDR2 is SVGIG in the germline V gene (reference sequence). This CDR3 comprises 12 residues. V lost 7 bases and J 5 bases, leaving 15 bases between the germline ends. In nucleotides, the CDR3 is TGTGCCTCCTTCAAGAGGGGCGACGAGCAGTACTTC. This gives the protein CASFKRGDEQYF.

The chain employs TRBV6-9 and TRBJ2-3; TRBD2 aligns across 10 bases. Trimming cost V 4 bases and J 2 bases; bases outside gene matches: 6. Germline V gives CDR1 MNHGY, CDR2 SVAAGI. The CDR3 runs to 16 residues. Written as DNA, the CDR3 is TGTGCCAGCAGTTCGGTAGCGGGAGGCCCCACAGATACGCAGTATTTT. It specifies CASSSVAGGPTDTQYF.

This clonotype was found many times. The rearrangement uses TRBV3-1 and TRBJ1-6; D is perhaps TRBD1 (6 bases). Trimming took off 3 bases at V and 5 bases at J, with 14 bases between the two ends. Germline lookup yields CDR1 LGHDT and CDR2 YNNKEL (reference sequence). This CDR3 has 16 amino acids. CDR3: CASSHTGIRDNSPLHF. The CDR3 DNA sequence: TGTGCCAGCAGCCATACAGGGATTAGAGATAATTCACCCCTCCACTTT.

This clonotype was seen at least ten times. This chain links TRBV28 with TRBJ1-2, with 11 positions matching TRBD1. This CDR3 comprises 15 residues. CDR1 is MDHEN, CDR2 SYDVKM, per germline. V shed 2 bases, J shed 8 bases, and the junction held 7 bases outside the gene matches. This CDR3 is CASSLGGQGAWGYTF. The CDR3 nucleotides read TGTGCCAGCAGTTTAGGTGGACAGGGGGCATGGGGCTACACCTTC.